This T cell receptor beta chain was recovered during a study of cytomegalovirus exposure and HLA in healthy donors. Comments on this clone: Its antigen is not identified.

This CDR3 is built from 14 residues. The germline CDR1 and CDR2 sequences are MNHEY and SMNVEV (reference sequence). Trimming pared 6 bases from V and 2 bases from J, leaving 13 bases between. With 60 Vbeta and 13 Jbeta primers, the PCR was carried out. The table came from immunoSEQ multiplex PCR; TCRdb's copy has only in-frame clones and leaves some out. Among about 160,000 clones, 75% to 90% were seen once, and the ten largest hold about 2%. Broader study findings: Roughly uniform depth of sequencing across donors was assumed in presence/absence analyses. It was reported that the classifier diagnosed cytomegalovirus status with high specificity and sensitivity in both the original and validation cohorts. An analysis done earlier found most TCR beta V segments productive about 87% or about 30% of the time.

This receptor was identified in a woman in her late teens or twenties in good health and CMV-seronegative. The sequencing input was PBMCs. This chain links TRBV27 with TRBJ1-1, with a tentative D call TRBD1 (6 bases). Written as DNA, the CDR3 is TGTGCCAGCAGGTCGGGGGGCGGTAACACTGAAGCTTTCTTT. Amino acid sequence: CASRSGGGNTEAFF.